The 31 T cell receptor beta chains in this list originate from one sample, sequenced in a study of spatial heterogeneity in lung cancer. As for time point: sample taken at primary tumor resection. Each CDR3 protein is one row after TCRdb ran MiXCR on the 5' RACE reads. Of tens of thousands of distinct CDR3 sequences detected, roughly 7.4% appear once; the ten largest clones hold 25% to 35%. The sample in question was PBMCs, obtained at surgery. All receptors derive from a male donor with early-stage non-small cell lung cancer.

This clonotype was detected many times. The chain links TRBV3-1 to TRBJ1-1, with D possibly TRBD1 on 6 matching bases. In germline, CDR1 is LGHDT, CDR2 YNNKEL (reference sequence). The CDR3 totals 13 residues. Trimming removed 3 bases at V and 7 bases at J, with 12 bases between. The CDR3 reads CASSQNPGHEAFF. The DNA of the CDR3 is TGTGCCAGCAGCCAGAATCCGGGACATGAAGCTTTCTTT.

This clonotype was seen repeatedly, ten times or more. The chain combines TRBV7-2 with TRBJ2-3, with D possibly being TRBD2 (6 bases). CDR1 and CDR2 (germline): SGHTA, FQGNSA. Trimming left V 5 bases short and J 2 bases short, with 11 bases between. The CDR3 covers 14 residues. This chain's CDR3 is CASSQGLATDTQYF. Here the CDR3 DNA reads TGTGCCAGCAGCCAGGGACTCGCCACAGATACGCAGTATTTT.

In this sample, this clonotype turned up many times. The CDR3 spells CASSLEAGHRELFF. As DNA, the CDR3 is TGTGCCAGCAGTTTAGAGGCAGGACACCGGGAGCTGTTTTTT. The chain carries TRBV12-3 or TRBV12-4 and TRBJ2-2; D might be TRBD1 (5 bases). Deletions cut 1 base from V and 9 bases from J, with 12 bases between. The CDR3 runs 14 residues.

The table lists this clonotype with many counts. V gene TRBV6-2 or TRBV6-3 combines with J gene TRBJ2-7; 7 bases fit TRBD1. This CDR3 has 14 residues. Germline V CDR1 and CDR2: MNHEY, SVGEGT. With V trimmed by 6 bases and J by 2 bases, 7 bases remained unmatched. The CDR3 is CASSLTGVPYEQYV. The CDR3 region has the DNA TGTGCCAGCAGCCTAACAGGGGTCCCCTACGAGCAGTACGTC.

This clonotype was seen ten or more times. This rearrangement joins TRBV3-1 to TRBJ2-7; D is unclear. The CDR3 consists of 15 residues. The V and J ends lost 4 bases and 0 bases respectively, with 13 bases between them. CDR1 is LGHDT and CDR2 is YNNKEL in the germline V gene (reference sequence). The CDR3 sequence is CASSLGYLPSYEQYF. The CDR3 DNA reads TGTGCCAGCAGCCTTGGATACCTACCCTCCTACGAGCAGTACTTC.

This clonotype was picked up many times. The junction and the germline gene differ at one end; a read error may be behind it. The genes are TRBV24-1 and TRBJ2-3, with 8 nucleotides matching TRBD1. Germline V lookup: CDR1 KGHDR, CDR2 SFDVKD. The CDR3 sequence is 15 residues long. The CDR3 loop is CATSDPGQGTGTQYF. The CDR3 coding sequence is TGTGCCACCAGTGATCCAGGACAGGGCACAGGTACGCAGTATTTT.

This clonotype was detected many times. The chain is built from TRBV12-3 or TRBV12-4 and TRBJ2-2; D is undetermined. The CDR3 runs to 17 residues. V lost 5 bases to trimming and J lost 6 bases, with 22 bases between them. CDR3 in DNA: TGTGCCAGCAGTGCCTATTCTCCCACTGTTCGCGCCGGGGAGCTGTTTTTT. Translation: CASSAYSPTVRAGELFF.

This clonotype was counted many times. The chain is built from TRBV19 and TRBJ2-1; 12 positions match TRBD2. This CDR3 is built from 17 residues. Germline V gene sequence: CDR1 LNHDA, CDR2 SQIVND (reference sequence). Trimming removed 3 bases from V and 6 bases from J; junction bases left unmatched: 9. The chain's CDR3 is CASSIGPLAGGLNEQFF. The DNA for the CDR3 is TGTGCCAGTAGTATCGGTCCTCTAGCGGGGGGGCTCAATGAGCAGTTCTTC.

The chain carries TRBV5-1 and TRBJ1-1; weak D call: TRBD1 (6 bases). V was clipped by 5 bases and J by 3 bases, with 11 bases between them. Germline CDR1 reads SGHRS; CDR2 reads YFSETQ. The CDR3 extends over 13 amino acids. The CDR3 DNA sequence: TGCGCCAGCAGTTACGGACAGCACACTGAAGCTTTCTTT. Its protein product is CASSYGQHTEAFF. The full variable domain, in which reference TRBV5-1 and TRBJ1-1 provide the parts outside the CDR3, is KAGVTQTPRYLIKTRGQQVTLSCSPISGHRSVSWYQQTPGQGLQFLFEYFSETQRNKGNFPGRFSGRQFSNSRSEMNVSTLELGDSALYLCASSYGQHTEAFFGQGTRLTVV.

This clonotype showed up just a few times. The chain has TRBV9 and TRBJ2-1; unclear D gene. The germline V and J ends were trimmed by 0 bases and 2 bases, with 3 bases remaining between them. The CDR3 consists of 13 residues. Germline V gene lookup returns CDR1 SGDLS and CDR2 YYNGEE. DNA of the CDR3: TGTGCCAGCAGCGTAGCCCCCTACAATGAGCAGTTCTTC. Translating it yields CASSVAPYNEQFF.

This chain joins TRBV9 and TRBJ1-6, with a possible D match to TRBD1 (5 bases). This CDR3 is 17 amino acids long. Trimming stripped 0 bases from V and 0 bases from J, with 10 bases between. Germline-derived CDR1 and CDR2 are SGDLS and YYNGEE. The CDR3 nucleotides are TGTGCCAGCAGCGTAGATCCCGGGGGCTCCTATAATTCACCCCTCCACTTT. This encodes CASSVDPGGSYNSPLHF.

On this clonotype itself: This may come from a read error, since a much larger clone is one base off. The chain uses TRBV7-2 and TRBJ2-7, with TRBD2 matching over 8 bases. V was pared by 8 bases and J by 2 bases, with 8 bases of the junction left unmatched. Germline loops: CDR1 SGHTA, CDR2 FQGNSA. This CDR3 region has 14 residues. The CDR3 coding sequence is TGTGCCAGCTGCTCGCAAGCGGGGGCCTACGAGCAGTACTTC. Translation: CASCSQAGAYEQYF.

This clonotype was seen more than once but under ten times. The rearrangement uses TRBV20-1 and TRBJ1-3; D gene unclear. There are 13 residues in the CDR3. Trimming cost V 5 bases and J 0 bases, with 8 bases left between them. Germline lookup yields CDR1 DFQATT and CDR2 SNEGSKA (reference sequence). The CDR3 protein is CSAVLSSGNTIYF. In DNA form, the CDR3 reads TGCAGTGCTGTCCTCAGCTCTGGAAACACCATATATTTT.

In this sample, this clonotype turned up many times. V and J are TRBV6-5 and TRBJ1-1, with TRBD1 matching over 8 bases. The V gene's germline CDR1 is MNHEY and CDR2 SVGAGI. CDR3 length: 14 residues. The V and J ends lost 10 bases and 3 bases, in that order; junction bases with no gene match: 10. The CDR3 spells CAKTGQGLDTEAFF. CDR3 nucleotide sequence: TGTGCCAAGACCGGACAGGGCCTGGACACTGAAGCTTTCTTT.

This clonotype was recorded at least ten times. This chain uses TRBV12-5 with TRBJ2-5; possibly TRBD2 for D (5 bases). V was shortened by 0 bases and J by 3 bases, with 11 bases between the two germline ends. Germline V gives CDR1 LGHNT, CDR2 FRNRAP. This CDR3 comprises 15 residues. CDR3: CASGLVPGNEETQYF. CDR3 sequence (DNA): TGTGCTAGTGGTTTGGTCCCCGGGAACGAAGAGACCCAGTACTTC. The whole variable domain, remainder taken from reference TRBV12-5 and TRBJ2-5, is DARVTQTPRHKVTEMGQEVTMRCQPILGHNTVFWYRQTMMQGLELLAYFRNRAPLDDSGMPKDRFSAEMPDATLATLKIQPSEPRDSAVYFCASGLVPGNEETQYFGPGTRLLVL.

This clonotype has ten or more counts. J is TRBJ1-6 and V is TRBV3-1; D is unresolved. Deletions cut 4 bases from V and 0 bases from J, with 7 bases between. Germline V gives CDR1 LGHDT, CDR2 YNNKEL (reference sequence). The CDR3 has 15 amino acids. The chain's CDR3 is CASSPRNSYNSPLHF. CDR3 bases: TGTGCCAGCAGCCCTAGGAACTCCTATAATTCACCCCTCCACTTT.

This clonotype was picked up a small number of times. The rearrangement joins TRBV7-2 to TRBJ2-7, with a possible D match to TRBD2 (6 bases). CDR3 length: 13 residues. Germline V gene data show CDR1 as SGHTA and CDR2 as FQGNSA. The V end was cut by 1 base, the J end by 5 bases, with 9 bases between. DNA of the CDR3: TGTGCCAGCAGCTTAGTTTGGGAGGACGAGCAGTACGTC. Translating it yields CASSLVWEDEQYV.

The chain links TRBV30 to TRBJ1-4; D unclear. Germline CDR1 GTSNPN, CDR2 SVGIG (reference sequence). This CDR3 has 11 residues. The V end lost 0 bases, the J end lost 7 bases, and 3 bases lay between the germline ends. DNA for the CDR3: TGTGCCTGGAGTGTGGTTGAAAAACTGTTTTTT. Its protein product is CAWSVVEKLFF. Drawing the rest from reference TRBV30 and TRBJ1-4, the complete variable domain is SQTIHQWPATLVQPVGSPLSLECTVEGTSNPNLYWYRQAAGRGLQLLFYSVGIGQISSEVPQNLSASRPQDRQFILSSKKLLLSDSGFYLCAWSVVEKLFFGSGTQLSVL.

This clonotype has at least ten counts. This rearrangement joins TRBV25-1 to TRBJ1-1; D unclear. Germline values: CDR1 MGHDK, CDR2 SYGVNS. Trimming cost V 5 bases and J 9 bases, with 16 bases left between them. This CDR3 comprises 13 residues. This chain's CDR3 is CASSLTGTVKAFF. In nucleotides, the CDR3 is TGTGCCAGCAGTTTAACTGGCACAGTGAAAGCTTTCTTT.

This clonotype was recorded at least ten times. The CDR3 loop reads CASRSNNEQFF. CDR3 sequence (DNA): TGTGCCAGCAGGTCCAACAATGAGCAGTTCTTC. V is TRBV6-5 and J is TRBJ2-1, with D unclear. The germline V gene encodes CDR1 MNHEY and CDR2 SVGAGI. Trimming cost V 6 bases and J 5 bases, with 5 bases left between them. The CDR3 sequence is 11 residues long.

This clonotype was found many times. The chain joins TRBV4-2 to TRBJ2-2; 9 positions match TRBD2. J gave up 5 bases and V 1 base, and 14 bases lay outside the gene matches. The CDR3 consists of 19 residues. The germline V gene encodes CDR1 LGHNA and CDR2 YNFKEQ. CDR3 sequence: CASSQVFGSGGQGTGELFF. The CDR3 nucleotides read TGTGCCAGCAGCCAAGTCTTCGGTAGCGGGGGCCAAGGGACCGGGGAGCTGTTTTTT.

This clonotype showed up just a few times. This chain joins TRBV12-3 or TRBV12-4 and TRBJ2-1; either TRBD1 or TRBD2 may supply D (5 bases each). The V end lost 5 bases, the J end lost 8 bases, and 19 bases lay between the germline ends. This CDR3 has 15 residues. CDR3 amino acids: CASSPPGILGDEQFF. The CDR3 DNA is TGTGCCAGCAGTCCGCCCGGGATTTTGGGGGATGAGCAGTTCTTC.

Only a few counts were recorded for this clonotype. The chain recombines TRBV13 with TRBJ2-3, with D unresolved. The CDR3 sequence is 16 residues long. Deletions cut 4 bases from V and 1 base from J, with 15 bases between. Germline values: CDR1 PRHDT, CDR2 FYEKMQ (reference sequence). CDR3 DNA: TGTGCCAGCAGCTATGGCTCGAACCCGGGCACAGATACGCAGTATTTT. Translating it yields CASSYGSNPGTDTQYF.

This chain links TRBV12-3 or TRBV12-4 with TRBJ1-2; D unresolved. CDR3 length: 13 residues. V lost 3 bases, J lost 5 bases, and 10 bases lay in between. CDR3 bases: TGTGCCAGCAGTTTCGCGGGAGGTTATGGCTACACCTTC. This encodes CASSFAGGYGYTF.

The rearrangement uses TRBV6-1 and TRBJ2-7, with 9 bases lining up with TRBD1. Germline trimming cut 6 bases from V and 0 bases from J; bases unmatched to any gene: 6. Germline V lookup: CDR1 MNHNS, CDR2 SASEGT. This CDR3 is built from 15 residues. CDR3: CASRQGTGNSYEQYV. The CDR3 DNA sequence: TGTGCCAGCAGACAAGGGACAGGGAACTCCTACGAGCAGTACGTC.

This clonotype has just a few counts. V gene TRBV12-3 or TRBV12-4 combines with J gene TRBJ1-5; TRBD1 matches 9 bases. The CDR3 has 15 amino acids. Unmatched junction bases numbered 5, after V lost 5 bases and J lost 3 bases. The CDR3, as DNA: TGTGCCAGCAGTGTACAGGGGGCTGTCAATCAGCCCCAGCATTTT. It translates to CASSVQGAVNQPQHF.

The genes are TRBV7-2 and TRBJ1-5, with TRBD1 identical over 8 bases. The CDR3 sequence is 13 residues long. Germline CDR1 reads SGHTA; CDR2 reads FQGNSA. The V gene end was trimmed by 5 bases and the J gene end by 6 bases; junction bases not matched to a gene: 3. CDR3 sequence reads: CASSETGVQPQHF. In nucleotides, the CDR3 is TGTGCCAGCAGCGAGACAGGGGTTCAGCCCCAGCATTTT.

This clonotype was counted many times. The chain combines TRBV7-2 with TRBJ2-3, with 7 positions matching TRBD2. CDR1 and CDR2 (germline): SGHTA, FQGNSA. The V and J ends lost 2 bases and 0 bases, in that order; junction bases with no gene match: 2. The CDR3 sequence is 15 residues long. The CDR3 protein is CASSLMGLSTDTQYF. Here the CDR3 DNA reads TGTGCCAGCAGCTTAATGGGACTAAGCACAGATACGCAGTATTTT.

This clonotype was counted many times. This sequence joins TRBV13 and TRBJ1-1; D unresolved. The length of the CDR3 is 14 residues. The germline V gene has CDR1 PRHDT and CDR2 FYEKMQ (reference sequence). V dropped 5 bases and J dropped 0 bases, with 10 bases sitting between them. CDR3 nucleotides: TGTGCCAGCAGCCCCTCGACAATGAACACTGAAGCTTTCTTT. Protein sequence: CASSPSTMNTEAFF.

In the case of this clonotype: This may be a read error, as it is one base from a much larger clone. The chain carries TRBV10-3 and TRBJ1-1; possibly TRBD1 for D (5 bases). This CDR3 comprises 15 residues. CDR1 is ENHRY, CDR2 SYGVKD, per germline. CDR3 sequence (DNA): TGTGCCATCAGTCCGGCCTACGAAAGGGGCACTGAAGCTCTCTTT. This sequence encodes CAISPAYERGTEALF.

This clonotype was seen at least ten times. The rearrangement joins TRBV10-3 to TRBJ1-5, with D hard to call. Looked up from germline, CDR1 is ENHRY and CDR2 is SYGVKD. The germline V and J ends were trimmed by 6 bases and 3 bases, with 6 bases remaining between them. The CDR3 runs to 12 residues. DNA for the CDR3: TGTGCCATCAGCCCAAACAATCAGCCCCAGCATTTT. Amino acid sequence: CAISPNNQPQHF.